This T cell receptor (beta chain) emerged from a study of OX40 agonist ivuxolimab in advanced cancers. CDR1 and CDR2 from the germline V gene are SEHNR and FQNEAQ (reference sequence). This CDR3 has 12 amino acids. V lost 4 bases, J lost 8 bases, and 11 bases lay in between. Clones were read by immunoSEQ multiplex PCR, and TCRdb kept only the in-frame ones, dropping some. The table has tens of thousands of clones, 84% seen once. The gene calls are TRBV7-9 and TRBJ1-2, with unresolved D. The clonotype was recovered from an adult with an advanced solid tumor such as melanoma, head and neck, liver or kidney cancer. This material consisted of CD4+ or CD8+ T cells sorted from blood, taken in a trial of the OX40 agonist ivuxolimab. CDR3 DNA: TGTGCCAGCAGCTCCTCGGCGGGGGGCTACACCTTC. Its translation: CASSSSAGGYTF.